This T cell receptor beta chain was captured by sequencing in a study of graft-versus-host responses after intestinal transplantation. Study summary: Transplants were multivisceral, liver-intestinal, or isolated intestinal. The study, taken as a whole, reports: Circulating GvH clones peaking coincided with falling HvG clones soon after transplant. GvH clones were found in recipient marrow; some appeared first in ileum or blood. Elevated graft-versus-host to host-versus-graft clonal ratios in allografts were recorded for patients with graft-donor T cell macrochimerism.

TCRdb keeps only in-frame clones here, not all; method: immunoSEQ multiplex PCR. The sample carries about 130,000 clones, around 90% recorded once. Worth noting for this clone: The antigen is undetermined.

The V gene lost 5 bases and the J gene lost 2 bases, with 10 bases spanning the gap. Germline assignment: CDR1 MNHNS and CDR2 SASEGT. This CDR3 is 14 amino acids long. The chain has TRBV6-1 and TRBJ1-5; unclear D gene. Sequencing used unstimulated CD4+ T cells sorted from spleen or lymph node cells, obtained before intestinal transplant. This TCR came from a human donor who received an intestinal transplant. This CDR3 is CASSMTWGNQPQHF. For the CDR3, the DNA is TGTGCCAGCAGTATGACTTGGGGCAATCAGCCCCAGCATTTT.